This T cell receptor (beta chain) was recorded in a study of CD8+CD57+ T cells in acquired aplastic anemia. Study-level background: The sorted CD4+ and CD8+ cells yielded an average approximately 3.2 ug of DNA. Regarding the study as a whole: Twenty-nine was the count of CD8+ CDR3 sequences that patients shared with controls.

The V gene lost 4 bases and the J gene lost 5 bases, with 9 bases spanning the gap. This CDR3 is 12 amino acids long. Per germline, CDR1 SGDLS and CDR2 YYNGEE. The study profiled TCR beta VDJ and CDR3 using genomic DNA as template. TCRdb reanalysed the reads using MiXCR and keeps one entry per CDR3 protein. There are 95,000 to 150,000 distinct CDR3 sequences in the sample; about 40% occur only once, and under 3% lies in the top ten. Sequencing was done on patients that had shown CD8+CD57+ cell expansion by flow cytometry. The patients all had a severe acquired aplastic anemia diagnosis. Remarks on this clonotype: Its antigen is currently unknown.

The TCR sequence derives from a human donor with aplastic anemia. Sequenced: sorted CD4+, CD8+, or CD8+CD57+ T cells (not recorded which) from PBMCs. The chain employs TRBV9 and TRBJ1-1; D is ambiguous. DNA for the CDR3: TGTGCCAGCAGCCCGAGTTTGACTGAAGCTTTCTTT. As protein: CASSPSLTEAFF.